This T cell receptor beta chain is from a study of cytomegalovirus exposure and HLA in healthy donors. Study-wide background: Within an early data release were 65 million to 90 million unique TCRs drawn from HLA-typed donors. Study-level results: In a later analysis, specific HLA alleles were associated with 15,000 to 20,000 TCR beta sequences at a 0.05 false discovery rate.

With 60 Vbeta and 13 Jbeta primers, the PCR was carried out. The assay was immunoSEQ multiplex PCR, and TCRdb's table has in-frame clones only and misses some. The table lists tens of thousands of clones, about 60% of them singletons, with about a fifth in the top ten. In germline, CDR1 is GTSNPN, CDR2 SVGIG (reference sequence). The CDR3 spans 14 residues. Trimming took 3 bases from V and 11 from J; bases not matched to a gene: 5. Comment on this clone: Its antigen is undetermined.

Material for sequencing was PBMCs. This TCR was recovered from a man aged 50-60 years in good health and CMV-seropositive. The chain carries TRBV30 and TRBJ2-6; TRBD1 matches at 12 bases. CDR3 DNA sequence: TGTGCCTGGAGCCTCGGGACAGGGGGCTACGTCCTGACTTTC. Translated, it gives CAWSLGTGGYVLTF. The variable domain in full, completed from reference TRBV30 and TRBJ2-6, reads SQTIHQWPATLVQPVGSPLSLECTVEGTSNPNLYWYRQAAGRGLQLLFYSVGIGQISSEVPQNLSASRPQDRQFILSSKKLLLSDSGFYLCAWSLGTGGYVLTFGAGSRLTVL.